This record covers a single T cell receptor beta chain. Its antigen is not identified. This sample was included in a study of CD8+ T cells in alopecia areata. Study outcomes and limitations: Affected lesional scalp, above all in alopecia totalis/universalis, was more clonal than normal scalp.

The authors sorted CD4+ and CD8+ T cells from PBMCs. With 7 bases removed from V and 4 bases from J, the gap between germline ends came to 5 bases. Germline CDR1 reads LNHNV; CDR2 reads YYDKDF (reference sequence). The CDR3 contains 11 residues. Reverse transcription of extracted RNA yielded cDNA, which provided the sequencing template. Assay: immunoSEQ multiplex PCR; the TCRdb copy retains only in-frame clones and omits some. The profile covers roughly 150,000 clones, with approximately 60% appearing a single time and around 4.8% taken by the ten largest. The receptor was derived from a human donor in good health. The source material was CD4+ T cells sorted from blood. The chain links TRBV15 to TRBJ2-1; D not resolved. The CDR3 DNA reads TGTGCCACCACAGCTTACAATGAGCAGTTCTTC. This sequence encodes CATTAYNEQFF.